Presented here are 25 T cell receptor beta chains from one specimen sequenced in a study of shared clonotypes between healthy human individuals. Clones were read by immunoSEQ multiplex PCR, and TCRdb kept only the in-frame ones, dropping some. The sample has about 2.4 million clones, more than 85% seen once; the top ten hold roughly 0.36%. Sequenced material: naive CD4+ T cells from PBMCs. Described subset: CD45RA+ positively selected. The origin of the receptors is a man between 18 and 29 years old in good health. Some clones in this sample may be carry-over from other donors' samples.

The gene calls are TRBV6-1 and TRBJ2-7, with D perhaps assigned TRBD1 or TRBD2 (6 bases each). The CDR3 covers 14 residues. Germline V CDR1 and CDR2: MNHNS, SASEGT. Trimming removed 6 bases at V and 7 bases at J, with 19 bases between. As DNA, the CDR3 is TGTGCCAGCAGACGACCGCCGGGGGCCCGAGAGCAGTACTTC. Translated, it gives CASRRPPGAREQYF.

The rearrangement uses TRBV7-6 and TRBJ1-2; D is uncertain. The CDR3 spans 12 residues. Germline CDR1 is SGHVS and CDR2 is FNYEAQ. Trimming took 4 bases from V and 4 from J, leaving 7 bases between them. The CDR3 region is CASSSRGYGYTF. The CDR3 DNA is TGTGCCAGCAGCTCTCGAGGCTATGGCTACACCTTC. The full variable domain, its missing parts supplied by reference TRBV7-6 and TRBJ1-2, is GAGVSQSPRYKVTKRGQDVALRCDPISGHVSLYWYRQALGQGPEFLTYFNYEAQQDKSGLPNDRFSAERPEGSISTLTIQRTEQRDSAMYRCASSSRGYGYTFGSGTRLTVV.

The table lists this clone with a count of one. CDR3 coding DNA: TGTGCCAGCAGCTTGTCGCCTGGCCCCTGGGAGGAAAAACTGTTTTTT. Translated, it gives CASSLSPGPWEEKLFF. The chain combines TRBV5-4 with TRBJ1-4; D is unresolved. Germline V gene sequence: CDR1 SGHNT, CDR2 YYREEE (reference sequence). The CDR3 runs 16 residues. V was clipped by 1 base and J by 8 bases, with 18 bases between them.

The chain uses TRBV19 and TRBJ2-1; D is ambiguous. The CDR3 is made up of 12 amino acids. The ends were cut back, 10 bases at V and 7 bases at J, with 14 bases in the middle. Germline V gene data show CDR1 as LNHDA and CDR2 as SQIVND (reference sequence). CDR3 region: CAIRPRVNEQFF. CDR3 in DNA: TGTGCCATCCGTCCCAGAGTTAATGAGCAGTTCTTC.

The J gene is TRBJ2-7, the V gene TRBV7-2; 8 nucleotides match TRBD2. CDR3 length: 19 residues. With V trimmed by 2 bases and J by 2 bases, 17 bases remained unmatched. Germline V gene lookup returns CDR1 SGHTA and CDR2 FQGNSA. The CDR3 DNA sequence: TGTGCCAGCAGCTTAACTGGAGGGATAAGCGGGAGTTGGGCCTACGAGCAGTACTTC. It encodes CASSLTGGISGSWAYEQYF.

The rearrangement joins TRBV29-1 to TRBJ2-5, with D possibly TRBD2 on 5 matching bases. V gave up 1 base and J gave up 13 bases, with 16 bases separating them. The germline gives CDR1 SQVTM, CDR2 ANQGSEA. CDR3 length: 12 amino acids. The CDR3 DNA sequence: TGCAGCGTTGAAGTTCCCAGCGGTCCTGGGTACTTC. Encoded protein: CSVEVPSGPGYF.

V gene TRBV19 combines with J gene TRBJ1-1; 8 bases align to TRBD1. CDR1 is LNHDA, CDR2 SQIVND, per germline (reference sequence). This CDR3 comprises 14 residues. Trimming took 4 bases from V and 1 from J; bases not matched to a gene: 2. This CDR3 reads CASSRDRRNTEAFF. The CDR3 DNA reads TGTGCCAGTAGTAGGGACAGGCGGAACACTGAAGCTTTCTTT.

The V and J genes are TRBV5-6 and TRBJ2-2; weak D call: TRBD2 (6 bases). Deletions cut 4 bases from V and 0 bases from J, with 13 bases between. CDR1 is SGHDT, CDR2 YYEEEE, per germline. CDR3 length: 16 amino acids. CDR3 in DNA: TGTGCCAGCAGCCTAGGGCTAGCGACGAACACCGGGGAGCTGTTTTTT. It is translated as CASSLGLATNTGELFF. The full variable domain, its missing parts supplied by reference TRBV5-6 and TRBJ2-2, is DAGVTQSPTHLIKTRGQQVTLRCSPKSGHDTVSWYQQALGQGPQFIFQYYEEEERQRGNFPDRFSGHQFPNYSSELNVNALLLGDSALYLCASSLGLATNTGELFFGEGSRLTVL.

This chain connects TRBV4-1 to TRBJ2-6; 12 bases match TRBD2. The CDR3 covers 19 residues. The J segment lost 3 bases and the V segment lost 4 bases, leaving 10 bases of the junction unmatched. Per the germline V gene, CDR1 is MGHRA and CDR2 is YSYEKL. CDR3 region: CASSRETSGSLIGANVLTF. DNA for the CDR3: TGCGCCAGCAGCCGAGAGACTAGCGGGAGCTTAATTGGGGCCAACGTCCTGACTTTC.

This sequence joins TRBV4-3 and TRBJ1-5; weak D call: TRBD1 (5 bases). This CDR3 has 15 amino acids. The germline CDR1 and CDR2 sequences are LGHNA and YSLEER. With 0 bases removed from V and 6 bases from J, the gap between germline ends came to 12 bases. Written as DNA, the CDR3 is TGCGCCAGCAGCCAAGATCGGAGAGGGACTCAGCCCCAGCATTTT. This translates into CASSQDRRGTQPQHF.

The rearrangement joins TRBV27 to TRBJ2-6; D is undetermined. The germline gives CDR1 MNHEY, CDR2 SMNVEV (reference sequence). With 6 bases removed from V and 0 bases from J, the gap between germline ends came to 15 bases. CDR3 length: 17 amino acids. The CDR3: CASSPPTVASGANVLTF. Written as DNA, the CDR3 is TGTGCCAGCAGCCCACCGACCGTGGCCTCTGGGGCCAACGTCCTGACTTTC.

This chain connects TRBV20-1 to TRBJ2-3; D call uncertain. This CDR3 contains 10 residues. V lost 4 bases to trimming and J lost 10 bases, with 9 bases between them. Germline values: CDR1 DFQATT, CDR2 SNEGSKA (reference sequence). The CDR3 here is CSANPLSQYF. The CDR3 DNA reads as TGCAGTGCTAACCCACTATCGCAGTATTTT.

V and J are TRBV4-3 and TRBJ2-7, with 8 bases that match TRBD1. The CDR3 has 16 amino acids. CDR1 and CDR2 (germline): LGHNA, YSLEER. Trimming removed 4 bases from V and 0 bases from J; junction bases left unmatched: 8. For the CDR3, the DNA is TGCGCCAGCAGCCGCACCCGGACAGGGCACTCCTACGAGCAGTACTTC. Protein sequence: CASSRTRTGHSYEQYF.

The chain uses TRBV27 and TRBJ1-2; D is ambiguous. Germline-derived CDR1 and CDR2 are MNHEY and SMNVEV (reference sequence). This CDR3 region has 15 residues. With 0 bases removed from V and 4 bases from J, the gap between germline ends came to 12 bases. The CDR3 DNA reads as TGTGCCAGCAGTTTATCGAAAGTCGCGCTCTATGGCTACACCTTC. It codes for CASSLSKVALYGYTF.

This chain connects TRBV13 to TRBJ1-2; D is unresolved. This CDR3 has 14 amino acids. CDR1 is PRHDT and CDR2 is FYEKMQ in the germline V gene (reference sequence). V dropped 6 bases and J dropped 5 bases, with 16 bases sitting between them. The chain's CDR3 is CASRPPGARYGYTF. The CDR3 nucleotides are TGTGCCAGCAGACCTCCGGGAGCCAGGTATGGCTACACCTTC.

With regard to this clone: This CDR3 is also generated by other DNA sequences in the sample. The CDR3 protein is CASSSGTALDGYTF. The CDR3 DNA is TGTGCCAGCAGCTCCGGGACAGCCTTAGATGGCTACACCTTC. The chain couples TRBV5-4 to TRBJ1-2; 7 nucleotides line up with TRBD1. Trimming removed 3 bases from V and 6 bases from J; junction bases left unmatched: 8. CDR1 and CDR2 from the germline V gene are SGHNT and YYREEE (reference sequence). The CDR3 has 14 amino acids.

Turning to this clone: Other DNA sequences in the same sample also yield this CDR3. This sequence joins TRBV27 and TRBJ2-2, with 9 bases matching TRBD1. Unmatched junction bases numbered 3, after V lost 2 bases and J lost 8 bases. There are 14 residues in the CDR3. The V gene's germline CDR1 is MNHEY and CDR2 SMNVEV (reference sequence). This CDR3 reads CASSLRTGAGELFF. In DNA form, the CDR3 reads TGTGCCAGCAGTTTAAGGACAGGGGCTGGGGAGCTGTTTTTT.

J is TRBJ2-5 and V is TRBV13; no clear D gene. The V gene lost 4 bases and the J gene lost 2 bases, with 8 bases spanning the gap. CDR3 length equals 13 residues. CDR1 and CDR2 from the germline V gene are PRHDT and FYEKMQ (reference sequence). In nucleotides, the CDR3 is TGTGCCAGCAGCTCACAGAATCAAGAGACCCAGTACTTC. Residues: CASSSQNQETQYF.

This chain links TRBV2 with TRBJ1-3; D gene uncertain. Trimming pared 8 bases from V and 3 bases from J, leaving 8 bases between. CDR1 is SNHLY and CDR2 is FYNNEI in the germline V gene. CDR3 length: 12 amino acids. CDR3: CASQEVGNTIYF. The DNA for the CDR3 is TGTGCCAGCCAAGAAGTTGGAAACACCATATATTTT. Complete variable domain (other parts from reference TRBV2 and TRBJ1-3): EPEVTQTPSHQVTQMGQEVILRCVPISNHLYFYWYRQILGQKVEFLVSFYNNEISEKSEIFDDQFSVERPDGSNFTLKIRSTKLEDSAMYFCASQEVGNTIYFGEGSWLTVV.

Details on this clone: In the same sample, other DNA sequences code for this CDR3. The V gene is TRBV15, the J gene TRBJ1-1, with TRBD1 identical over 7 bases. Germline V gives CDR1 LNHNV, CDR2 YYDKDF (reference sequence). The CDR3 spans 14 residues. Trimming at V came to 5 bases and at J to 0 bases, leaving 3 bases not matched to a gene. The CDR3 spells CATSRDRLNTEAFF. The DNA of the CDR3 is TGTGCCACCAGCCGGGACAGATTGAACACTGAAGCTTTCTTT. The full variable domain, completed using reference TRBV15 and TRBJ1-1, is DAMVIQNPRYQVTQFGKPVTLSCSQTLNHNVMYWYQQKSSQAPKLLFHYYDKDFNNEADTPDNFQSRRPNTSFCFLDIRSPGLGDTAMYLCATSRDRLNTEAFFGQGTRLTVV.

For this clone: Other nucleotide sequences from this sample produce the same CDR3. V is TRBV28 and J is TRBJ2-7; D ambiguous. Per the germline V gene, CDR1 is MDHEN and CDR2 is SYDVKM. Trimming removed 8 bases from V and 7 bases from J, with 15 bases in between. The CDR3 extends over 12 amino acids. The CDR3 nucleotides read TGTGCCAGCCGAGACTCCCTGGTTGAGCAGTACTTC. Translated, it gives CASRDSLVEQYF. Using reference TRBV28 and TRBJ2-7 for the parts outside the CDR3, the full variable domain is DVKVTQSSRYLVKRTGEKVFLECVQDMDHENMFWYRQDPGLGLRLIYFSYDVKMKEKGDIPEGYSVSREKKERFSLILESASTNQTSMYLCASRDSLVEQYFGPGTRLTVT.

The chain is built from TRBV6-1 and TRBJ1-1; 9 nucleotides match TRBD1. V was clipped by 6 bases and J by 5 bases; unmatched bases: 7. Germline V CDR1 and CDR2: MNHNS, SASEGT. This CDR3 is 14 amino acids long. CDR3 nucleotide sequence: TGTGCCAGCAGAACAGGGGGCGTTGGGACTGAAGCTTTCTTT. Encoded protein: CASRTGGVGTEAFF.

The chain has TRBV25-1 and TRBJ2-5; no reliable D call. CDR1 and CDR2 (germline): MGHDK, SYGVNS. The length of the CDR3 is 13 residues. The V end was cut by 5 bases, the J end by 11 bases, with 18 bases between. The CDR3 coding sequence is TGTGCCAGCAGTACAGTCCGGCGAGGAGAGCAGTACTTC. Encoded protein: CASSTVRRGEQYF.

The chain employs TRBV6-1 and TRBJ1-1, with D uncertain. The CDR3 has 14 amino acids. Between the trimmed V and J ends, which lost 0 bases and 2 bases, there was a span of 7 bases. Germline V CDR1 and CDR2: MNHNS, SASEGT. The CDR3 region has the DNA TGTGCCAGCAGTGAAGCAGCCTTAAACACTGAAGCTTTCTTT. Translation: CASSEAALNTEAFF.

The chain has TRBV6-1 and TRBJ1-1, with D possibly TRBD1 on 5 matching bases. This CDR3 spans 16 amino acids. CDR1 is MNHNS and CDR2 is SASEGT in the germline V gene. Trimming removed 2 bases at V and 1 base at J, with 14 bases between. The CDR3 reads CASSEPTRDGNTEAFF. In DNA form, the CDR3 reads TGTGCCAGCAGTGAACCAACTAGGGACGGGAACACTGAAGCTTTCTTT.